These 6 T cell receptor beta chains originate from one sample sequenced in a study of blood T cell repertoires in COVID-19. Libraries were prepared by immunoSEQ multiplex PCR; TCRdb keeps only in-frame clonotypes and omits some of them. The data contain roughly 250,000 clones, around 88% of them singletons. Sequencing was carried out using peripheral blood. These receptors were obtained from a man aged 25-40 years with acute or convalescent COVID-19.

The chain recombines TRBV11-2 with TRBJ1-1; D is possibly TRBD1 (5 bases). Trimming left V 3 bases short and J 3 bases short, with 11 bases between. Germline V lookup: CDR1 SGHAT, CDR2 FQNNGV. The CDR3 has 14 amino acids. The CDR3 is CASSFRTRDTEAFF. Written as DNA, the CDR3 is TGTGCCAGCAGCTTTAGGACAAGAGACACTGAAGCTTTCTTT.

This rearrangement joins TRBV5-1 to TRBJ1-1, with 7 bases fitting TRBD1. The J segment lost 7 bases and the V segment lost 3 bases, leaving 6 bases of the junction unmatched. CDR3 length: 13 amino acids. Germline assignment: CDR1 SGHRS and CDR2 YFSETQ. In DNA, the CDR3 is TGCGCCAGCAGCTCGGGACAGCCACTTGAAGCTTTCTTT. The encoded protein is CASSSGQPLEAFF. Together with reference TRBV5-1 and TRBJ1-1, the CDR3 gives the full variable domain: KAGVTQTPRYLIKTRGQQVTLSCSPISGHRSVSWYQQTPGQGLQFLFEYFSETQRNKGNFPGRFSGRQFSNSRSEMNVSTLELGDSALYLCASSSGQPLEAFFGQGTRLTVV.

This clone has just one count. V is TRBV4-1 and J is TRBJ1-5; unclear D gene. Trimming took off 0 bases at V and 1 base at J, with 10 bases between the two ends. CDR1 and CDR2 (germline): MGHRA, YSYEKL. This CDR3 is built from 16 residues. The CDR3 spells CASSQEGSGSNQPQHF. Here the CDR3 DNA reads TGCGCCAGCAGCCAAGAGGGGTCGGGAAGCAATCAGCCCCAGCATTTT.

This chain connects TRBV2 to TRBJ2-2; D may be TRBD2 (5 bases). The length of the CDR3 is 13 residues. V lost 5 bases, J lost 5 bases, and 9 bases lay in between. Germline V gives CDR1 SNHLY, CDR2 FYNNEI. DNA for the CDR3: TGTGCCAGCAGTACCACTAGAACCGGGGAGCTGTTTTTT. Protein sequence: CASSTTRTGELFF.

The rearrangement uses TRBV5-6 and TRBJ1-2; D is uncertain. The CDR3 is 13 residues long. In germline, CDR1 is SGHDT, CDR2 YYEEEE. Between the trimmed V and J ends, which lost 5 bases and 7 bases, there was a span of 15 bases. The CDR3 is CASSPVSTGGYTF. The CDR3 DNA sequence: TGTGCCAGCAGTCCCGTCTCGACGGGTGGCTACACCTTC.

The V and J genes are TRBV5-1 and TRBJ1-1, with TRBD1 as a possible D gene (6 bases). The germline V and J ends were trimmed by 5 bases and 7 bases, with 12 bases remaining between them. Germline loops: CDR1 SGHRS, CDR2 YFSETQ. This CDR3 is 12 amino acids long. CDR3 bases: TGCGCCAGCAGGGGGGCCAAGGTTGAAGCTTTCTTT. Translated, it gives CASRGAKVEAFF. Drawing the rest from reference TRBV5-1 and TRBJ1-1, the complete variable domain is KAGVTQTPRYLIKTRGQQVTLSCSPISGHRSVSWYQQTPGQGLQFLFEYFSETQRNKGNFPGRFSGRQFSNSRSEMNVSTLELGDSALYLCASRGAKVEAFFGQGTRLTVV.